The 5 T cell receptor beta chains in this list originate from one sample, sequenced in a study of T cells in localized non-small cell lung cancer. This table comes from immunoSEQ multiplex PCR, and its TCRdb copy is limited to in-frame clones, with some not included. Here the sample spans 2,000 to 2,500 clones, roughly 32% being singletons. Sample: normal lung tissue next to the tumor, taken before any cancer treatment. Source of these receptors: a male donor aged 60 or over with stage I squamous cell lung carcinoma.

By sample fraction, this clone is medium-sized. The chain carries TRBV6-8 and TRBJ2-5; D is ambiguous. This CDR3 is built from 13 residues. Germline lookup yields CDR1 MNHGY and CDR2 SAAAGT. The V gene lost 6 bases and the J gene lost 5 bases, with 13 bases spanning the gap. The CDR3 sequence: CASSPRQTETQYF. The CDR3 DNA sequence: TGTGCCAGCAGCCCTCGGCAGACGGAGACCCAGTACTTC.

This clone is labeled as medium-sized. This chain connects TRBV2 to TRBJ2-7; 11 bases map to TRBD1. This CDR3 region has 15 residues. Losses at the gene ends were 6 bases for V and 6 bases for J; bases not matched to a gene: 10. Germline V gene sequence: CDR1 SNHLY, CDR2 FYNNEI. The CDR3 protein is CASSDSRTGGSEQYF. The CDR3 nucleotides are TGTGCCAGCAGCGACTCTAGGACAGGGGGCAGCGAGCAGTACTTC. The variable domain in full, completed from reference TRBV2 and TRBJ2-7, reads EPEVTQTPSHQVTQMGQEVILRCVPISNHLYFYWYRQILGQKVEFLVSFYNNEISEKSEIFDDQFSVERPDGSNFTLKIRSTKLEDSAMYFCASSDSRTGGSEQYFGPGTRLTVT.

Within the sample, this clone is medium-sized (0.01 to 0.1%). V gene TRBV11-3 combines with J gene TRBJ2-3; D gene uncertain. V was trimmed by 1 base and J by 6 bases, leaving 11 bases between them. The germline gives CDR1 SGHNT, CDR2 YENEEA. The CDR3 runs 14 residues. The CDR3 here is CASSLVLGPDTQYF. Here the CDR3 DNA reads TGTGCCAGCAGCTTAGTACTGGGCCCCGATACGCAGTATTTT.

The chain links TRBV9 to TRBJ2-3; the match to TRBD2 covers 11 bases. This CDR3 comprises 19 residues. The V gene's germline CDR1 is SGDLS and CDR2 YYNGEE. After removal of 5 bases from V and 5 bases from J, the junction contained 19 bases not matched to a gene. CDR3 sequence (DNA): TGTGCCAGCAGTCCCCAGGCGGGGACTAGCGGAAAAAAAGAAGATACGCAGTATTTT. Amino acid sequence: CASSPQAGTSGKKEDTQYF.

The chain employs TRBV19 and TRBJ2-1, with D unclear. The germline V gene has CDR1 LNHDA and CDR2 SQIVND (reference sequence). Trimming removed 3 bases from V and 3 bases from J, with 9 bases in between. The CDR3 runs to 14 residues. CDR3 sequence reads: CASSIGGNYNEQFF. The CDR3 coding sequence is TGTGCCAGTAGTATCGGCGGTAACTACAATGAGCAGTTCTTC. Filled out from reference TRBV19 and TRBJ2-1, the complete variable domain reads DGGITQSPKYLFRKEGQNVTLSCEQNLNHDAMYWYRQDPGQGLRLIYYSQIVNDFQKGDIAEGYSVSREKKESFPLTVTSAQKNPTAFYLCASSIGGNYNEQFFGPGTRLTVL.